Described below is a single TCR beta chain sequence and its context. Its antigen is undetermined. The CDR3 contains 13 residues. Germline V gene sequence: CDR1 MNHEY, CDR2 SVGAGI. V was trimmed by 6 bases and J by 1 base, leaving 9 bases between them. This specimen comes from a study of OX40 agonist ivuxolimab in advanced cancers. Study-wide results and limits: No determination was made of the antigen specificity of the expanded peripheral T cells.

Blood draws occurred at baseline, cycle 4 day 1, and cycle 7 day 1. Clones were sequenced by immunoSEQ multiplex PCR, and TCRdb holds only the in-frame ones, with some missing. In the table there are more than 50,000 clones, more than 75% of which are singletons. The starting material was CD4+ or CD8+ T cells sorted from blood, obtained in a trial of the OX40 agonist ivuxolimab. The chain combines TRBV6-5 with TRBJ1-1; D is ambiguous. The TCR originated in an adult with an advanced solid tumor such as melanoma, head and neck, liver or kidney cancer. DNA for the CDR3: TGTGCCAGCAGCTCGGTAGAGAACACTGAAGCTTTCTTT. Translation: CASSSVENTEAFF.